This T cell receptor (beta chain) was sequenced during a study of blood T cell repertoires in COVID-19. Study information: T cells, B-cell-depleted T cells, or PBMCs provided the cDNA or gDNA that served as material.

Residents of about two dozen US areas, aged roughly 18 to 89 years, made up the participants. Original processing methods: Estimation of nucleated cell counts relied on the amplification of reference gene primers. The table came from immunoSEQ multiplex PCR; TCRdb's copy has only in-frame clones and leaves some out. V and J calls and clone size are those listed in that table; D and trimming were worked out from the DNA. The sample lists approximately 200,000 clones; 80% to 90% were seen once. The J segment lost 5 bases and the V segment lost 4 bases, leaving 7 bases of the junction unmatched. Germline CDR1 and CDR2: SGHRS and YFSETQ. The CDR3 runs 14 residues.

The V gene is TRBV5-1, the J gene TRBJ1-1; 8 nucleotides match TRBD1. The sequenced material came from PBMCs or T cells enriched from blood (not recorded which). The receptor was derived from a woman between 18 and 30 years old in a cohort exposed to, infected with or recovered from COVID-19 (not recorded which). The DNA for the CDR3 is TGCGCCAGCAGCCCGGGACAGGTTGGTACTGAAGCTTTCTTT. Encoded protein: CASSPGQVGTEAFF. The full variable domain, rest sourced from reference TRBV5-1 and TRBJ1-1, is KAGVTQTPRYLIKTRGQQVTLSCSPISGHRSVSWYQQTPGQGLQFLFEYFSETQRNKGNFPGRFSGRQFSNSRSEMNVSTLELGDSALYLCASSPGQVGTEAFFGQGTRLTVV.